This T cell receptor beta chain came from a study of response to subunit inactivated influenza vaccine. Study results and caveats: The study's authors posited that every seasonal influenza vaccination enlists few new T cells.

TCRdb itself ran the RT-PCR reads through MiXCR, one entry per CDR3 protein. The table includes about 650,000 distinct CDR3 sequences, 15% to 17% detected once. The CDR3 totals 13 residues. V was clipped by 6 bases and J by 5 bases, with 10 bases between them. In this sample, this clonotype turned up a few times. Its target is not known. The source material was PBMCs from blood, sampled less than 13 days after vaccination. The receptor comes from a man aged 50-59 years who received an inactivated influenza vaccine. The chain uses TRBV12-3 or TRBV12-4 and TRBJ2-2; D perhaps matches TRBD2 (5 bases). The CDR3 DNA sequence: TGTGCCAGCAGACAGAGGGAGACCGGGGAGCTGTTTTTT. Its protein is CASRQRETGELFF.